This TCR beta chain was sequenced in a study of PD-1 blockade in classical Hodgkin lymphoma. Noted time point: newly diagnosed, previously untreated cHL patient sample. Investigators turned to newly diagnosed, untreated classical Hodgkin lymphoma PBMCs for comparison. This clone has only one observation. Its antigen is unknown. General observations from the study: Newly diagnosed patients reportedly had lower baseline TCR diversity than healthy donors. The origin of the repertoire differences remains undefined, with disease activity or prior therapy as possible causes.

Profiled with immunoSEQ multiplex PCR; TCRdb holds only in-frame clones, not every one. The sample carries fewer than 35,000 clones, 80% to 95% recorded once. Input material: peripheral blood mononuclear cells (PBMCs). This clonotype originated in a human donor with classical Hodgkin lymphoma.

CDR3 DNA sequence: TGTGCCAGCCGGCGGCGACTGGCAGGGTTCGTGCAGTACTTC. Protein sequence: CASRRRLAGFVQYF. The rearrangement uses TRBV5-8 and TRBJ2-7; tentative D call: TRBD1 (5 bases). This CDR3 contains 14 residues. Germline-derived CDR1 and CDR2 are SGHTS and YDEGEE. V lost 7 bases to trimming and J lost 9 bases, with 23 bases between them.